A single sample is the source of the 29 T cell receptor beta chains below, sequenced in a study of CD8+ T cells in alopecia areata. Isolated RNA was reverse transcribed into cDNA used as the sequencing template. The table came from immunoSEQ multiplex PCR; TCRdb's copy has only in-frame clones and leaves some out. The sample lists roughly 200,000 clones; 63% were seen once. This specimen was CD4+ T cells sorted from blood, taken at week 0. All receptors come from a human donor with alopecia areata.

The V gene is TRBV18, the J gene TRBJ1-2; D not resolved. The germline gives CDR1 KGHSH, CDR2 LQKENI. The ends were cut back, 6 bases at V and 3 bases at J, with 11 bases in the middle. The CDR3 extends over 13 amino acids. CDR3 nucleotide sequence: TGTGCCAGCTCTCCTGGGATTGACTATGGCTACACCTTC. It yields the protein CASSPGIDYGYTF.

The V and J genes are TRBV29-1 and TRBJ1-1; D perhaps matches TRBD1 (5 bases). The CDR3 is made up of 13 amino acids. Trimming left V 6 bases short and J 2 bases short, with 13 bases between. CDR1 and CDR2 (germline): SQVTM, ANQGSEA. CDR3 in amino acids: CSVRTPSNTEAFF. The CDR3 region has the DNA TGCAGCGTCAGGACACCTTCCAACACTGAAGCTTTCTTT.

J is TRBJ2-5 and V is TRBV11-3; 12 bases match TRBD2. V lost 1 base, J lost 5 bases, and 8 bases stayed unmatched. The CDR3 runs to 17 residues. Per the germline V gene, CDR1 is SGHNT and CDR2 is YENEEA. The CDR3 protein is CASSLAATSGGGETQYF. CDR3 coding DNA: TGTGCCAGCAGCTTAGCTGCGACTAGCGGGGGTGGGGAGACCCAGTACTTC.

This CDR3 reads CASSQDRQDGGDSPLHF. The CDR3 region has the DNA TGCGCCAGCAGCCAAGATAGACAGGACGGCGGGGATTCACCCCTCCACTTT. This chain uses TRBV4-1 with TRBJ1-6; D may be TRBD1 (6 bases). Trimming removed 0 bases at V and 8 bases at J, with 17 bases between. Looked up from germline, CDR1 is MGHRA and CDR2 is YSYEKL. The CDR3 contains 17 residues.

The genes are TRBV11-2 and TRBJ2-4; possible D gene TRBD1, 6 bases. Germline assignment: CDR1 SGHAT and CDR2 FQNNGV. This CDR3 contains 15 residues. The germline V and J ends were trimmed by 5 bases and 1 base, with 12 bases remaining between them. The CDR3 is CASSGLTGAKNIQYF. The CDR3 bases are TGTGCCAGCAGCGGCCTTACAGGGGCCAAAAACATTCAGTACTTC.

The chain employs TRBV12-5 and TRBJ1-5; no clear D gene. The V end lost 6 bases, the J end lost 5 bases, and 8 bases lay between the germline ends. Germline V gene data show CDR1 as LGHNT and CDR2 as FRNRAP. This CDR3 has 12 residues. In nucleotides, the CDR3 is TGTGCTAGTGGCCGCACAGATCAGCCCCAGCATTTT. As protein: CASGRTDQPQHF.

This clone was detected once. V and J are TRBV29-1 and TRBJ2-5; TRBD2 is a possible D gene (5 bases). Per germline, CDR1 SQVTM and CDR2 ANQGSEA. The CDR3 totals 15 residues. The V gene lost 7 bases and the J gene lost 0 bases, with 18 bases spanning the gap. The CDR3 bases are TGCAGCGCCCGAGGGCCTAGGAAGTACCAAGAGACCCAGTACTTC. This gives the protein CSARGPRKYQETQYF.

The chain has TRBV29-1 and TRBJ2-5; D possibly corresponds to TRBD1 (5 bases). The CDR3 runs 13 residues. Trimming left V 5 bases short and J 2 bases short, with 12 bases between. The germline V gene has CDR1 SQVTM and CDR2 ANQGSEA. The CDR3 nucleotides read TGCAGCGTTCAGGCTGGGGCACAAGAGACCCAGTACTTC. It translates to CSVQAGAQETQYF.

DNA of the CDR3: TGTGCCAGCAGCTTGACGGCGCTAGCGGGGAGAGATACGCAGTATTTT. It yields the protein CASSLTALAGRDTQYF. V gene TRBV5-6 combines with J gene TRBJ2-3; 9 bases are a match to TRBD2. The CDR3 sequence is 16 residues long. Germline loops: CDR1 SGHDT, CDR2 YYEEEE. The V gene end was trimmed by 1 base and the J gene end by 5 bases; junction bases not matched to a gene: 8.

The chain couples TRBV30 to TRBJ2-2, with D possibly being TRBD1 or TRBD2 (5 bases each). Trimming took off 2 bases at V and 5 bases at J, with 15 bases between the two ends. This CDR3 region has 15 residues. In germline, CDR1 is GTSNPN, CDR2 SVGIG (reference sequence). For the CDR3, the DNA is TGTGCCTGGAGTCCCTCTCGGGGCGCAACCGGGGAGCTGTTTTTT. Amino acid sequence: CAWSPSRGATGELFF.

This chain links TRBV7-2 with TRBJ2-7; D remains unclear. CDR3 length equals 11 residues. Looked up from germline, CDR1 is SGHTA and CDR2 is FQGNSA. Between the trimmed V and J ends, which lost 2 bases and 7 bases, there was a span of 6 bases. The CDR3 DNA sequence: TGTGCCAGCAGCTTATTGAAAGAGCAGTACTTC. Its translation is CASSLLKEQYF. The whole variable domain, filled in from reference TRBV7-2 and TRBJ2-7, reads GAGVSQSPSNKVTEKGKDVELRCDPISGHTALYWYRQSLGQGLEFLIYFQGNSAPDKSGLPSDRFSAERTGGSVSTLTIQRTQQEDSAVYLCASSLLKEQYFGPGTRLTVT.

This clone showed up just once. The rearrangement links TRBV29-1 to TRBJ2-3; D ambiguous. The CDR3 length is 10 residues. With 7 bases removed from V and 2 bases from J, the gap between germline ends came to 4 bases. Germline loops: CDR1 SQVTM, CDR2 ANQGSEA. The DNA of the CDR3 is TGCAGCGGATACACAGATACGCAGTATTTT. This sequence encodes CSGYTDTQYF.

The chain is built from TRBV5-8 and TRBJ1-2, with TRBD1 matching over 9 bases. Germline loops: CDR1 SGHTS, CDR2 YDEGEE. The junction had 3 bases not matched to a gene; V was cut back by 4 bases and J by 2 bases. CDR3 length: 14 residues. The chain's CDR3 is CASSRDRVNYGYTF. The CDR3 DNA sequence: TGTGCCAGCAGCCGGGACAGGGTGAACTATGGCTACACCTTC. Full variable domain (missing parts from reference TRBV5-8 and TRBJ1-2): EAGVTQSPTHLIKTRGQQATLRCSPISGHTSVYWYQQALGLGLQFLLWYDEGEERNRGNFPPRFSGRQFPNYSSELNVNALELEDSALYLCASSRDRVNYGYTFGSGTRLTVV.

The genes are TRBV29-1 and TRBJ2-5; D is perhaps TRBD1 (6 bases). From germline, CDR1 is SQVTM and CDR2 ANQGSEA. Deletions cut 7 bases from V and 9 bases from J, with 18 bases between. This CDR3 contains 12 residues. The CDR3 bases are TGCAGCGGCGGACAGCCGGAAGGGGCCCAGTACTTC. It encodes CSGGQPEGAQYF.

The DNA of the CDR3 is TGTGCCAGCAGCTTAGTGGGACACTCCTATAATTCACCCCTCCACTTT. As protein: CASSLVGHSYNSPLHF. The chain recombines TRBV7-8 with TRBJ1-6; tentative D call: TRBD1 (6 bases). Per the germline V gene, CDR1 is SGHVS and CDR2 is FQNEAQ. The CDR3 runs 16 residues. The germline V and J ends were trimmed by 1 base and 0 bases, with 7 bases remaining between them.

This sequence joins TRBV29-1 and TRBJ2-5; tentatively, D is TRBD2 (5 bases). The V gene's germline CDR1 is SQVTM and CDR2 ANQGSEA. This CDR3 spans 13 amino acids. The V end lost 7 bases, the J end lost 0 bases, and 12 bases lay between the germline ends. The CDR3 loop is CSGQTMYQETQYF. The CDR3 coding sequence is TGCAGCGGTCAGACTATGTACCAAGAGACCCAGTACTTC.

The gene calls are TRBV15 and TRBJ2-7; 7 nucleotides match TRBD2. Germline V CDR1 and CDR2: LNHNV, YYDKDF (reference sequence). This CDR3 has 14 amino acids. The trim removed 8 bases at V and 3 bases at J, leaving 10 bases unmatched. The CDR3 region is CATGEGYRNYEQYF. The CDR3 region has the DNA TGTGCCACCGGGGAGGGTTACAGGAACTACGAGCAGTACTTC.

The CDR3 sequence: CAWSTVAGVYNEQFF. The CDR3, as DNA: TGTGCCTGGAGTACTGTTGCGGGGGTATACAATGAGCAGTTCTTC. This chain uses TRBV30 with TRBJ2-1; 7 bases are shared with TRBD2. This CDR3 contains 15 residues. J lost 4 bases, V lost 2 bases, and 8 bases had no gene match. The germline gives CDR1 GTSNPN, CDR2 SVGIG (reference sequence).

The CDR3 reads CSVLQGNQPQHF. CDR3 nucleotides: TGCAGCGTTTTGCAGGGGAATCAGCCCCAGCATTTT. The genes are TRBV29-1 and TRBJ1-5; a weak D match, TRBD1 (6 bases). The V and J ends lost 5 bases and 4 bases respectively, with 9 bases between them. CDR3 length: 12 amino acids. CDR1 is SQVTM, CDR2 ANQGSEA, per germline.

This chain joins TRBV29-1 and TRBJ2-7; D may be TRBD1 (6 bases). Germline V CDR1 and CDR2: SQVTM, ANQGSEA. V dropped 4 bases and J dropped 7 bases, with 23 bases sitting between them. CDR3 length: 15 residues. CDR3 nucleotides: TGCAGCGTTGGGGGCCTCTGGGGGCAGGGGTCGGAGCAGTACTTC. Amino acids: CSVGGLWGQGSEQYF.

This clone has a handful of counts. The rearrangement links TRBV10-3 to TRBJ2-1; TRBD1 matches at 7 bases. This CDR3 comprises 15 residues. V dropped 3 bases and J dropped 9; count of bases not matched to a gene: 11. In germline, CDR1 is ENHRY, CDR2 SYGVKD. The CDR3 reads CAISDQRGQFTEQFF. The CDR3 DNA is TGTGCCATCAGTGATCAGAGGGGGCAATTCACTGAGCAGTTCTTC.

The chain has TRBV6-6 and TRBJ2-7; 10 positions agree with TRBD1. The CDR3 consists of 16 residues. J was trimmed by 5 bases and V by 10 bases; bases with no gene match: 17. Per germline, CDR1 MNHNY and CDR2 SVGAGI (reference sequence). CDR3 sequence: CAISAQAGTGANEQYF. CDR3 sequence (DNA): TGTGCCATTAGTGCCCAGGCCGGGACAGGGGCTAACGAGCAGTACTTC.

CDR3 DNA: TGTGCCAGCAGCTTGAGGGGTTCCTACAATGAGCAGTTCTTC. This encodes CASSLRGSYNEQFF. The genes are TRBV7-2 and TRBJ2-1, with D perhaps TRBD1 or TRBD2 (5 bases each). The CDR3 has 14 amino acids. V lost 3 bases and J 1 base, leaving 7 bases between the germline ends. Germline V lookup: CDR1 SGHTA, CDR2 FQGNSA.

V and J are TRBV9 and TRBJ2-7, with TRBD1 matching 11 bases. The V and J ends lost 5 bases and 4 bases, in that order; junction bases with no gene match: 8. This CDR3 spans 15 amino acids. CDR1 is SGDLS, CDR2 YYNGEE, per germline. The CDR3 here is CASSLGQGAPYEQYF. The CDR3 nucleotides are TGTGCCAGCAGTCTTGGACAGGGGGCCCCATACGAGCAGTACTTC.

The V and J genes are TRBV19 and TRBJ2-1, with 9 bases that match TRBD2. The CDR3 is 14 amino acids. Germline values: CDR1 LNHDA, CDR2 SQIVND (reference sequence). V lost 7 bases to trimming and J lost 8 bases; unmatched junction nucleotides: 9. The CDR3 DNA reads TGTGCCAGTAATACCCTAGCGGGGCCGGATGAGCAGTTCTTC. It encodes CASNTLAGPDEQFF. The full variable domain, in which reference TRBV19 and TRBJ2-1 provide the parts outside the CDR3, is DGGITQSPKYLFRKEGQNVTLSCEQNLNHDAMYWYRQDPGQGLRLIYYSQIVNDFQKGDIAEGYSVSREKKESFPLTVTSAQKNPTAFYLCASNTLAGPDEQFFGPGTRLTVL.

The chain combines TRBV4-2 with TRBJ2-1, with TRBD1 identical over 7 bases. The ends lost 3 bases at V and 5 bases at J; junction bases unmatched: 7. Germline V gene lookup returns CDR1 LGHNA and CDR2 YNFKEQ. The CDR3 contains 15 residues. Here the CDR3 DNA reads TGTGCCAGCAGCCAGCCCGGGACAGCAAACAATGAGCAGTTCTTC. Translated: CASSQPGTANNEQFF.

As regards this clone: One end of the junction fails to match germline, which may point to a read error. The chain recombines TRBV29-1 with TRBJ1-1; D gene ambiguous. CDR3 length: 12 amino acids. The germline V gene encodes CDR1 SQVTM and CDR2 ANQGSEA. DNA for the CDR3: TGCAGCGCTGAAAAACAAGGCACTGAAGCTTTCTTT. This sequence encodes CSAEKQGTEAFF.

The V gene is TRBV15, the J gene TRBJ2-1; D is undetermined. With 3 bases removed from V and 12 bases from J, the gap between germline ends came to 12 bases. The germline V gene encodes CDR1 LNHNV and CDR2 YYDKDF (reference sequence). CDR3 length equals 12 residues. The CDR3 loop is CATSRPSQTQFF. CDR3 nucleotides: TGTGCCACCAGCAGGCCATCACAAACGCAGTTCTTC.

This clone was counted a few times. The V and J genes are TRBV10-3 and TRBJ2-7; D perhaps matches TRBD2 (5 bases). CDR1 and CDR2 from the germline V gene are ENHRY and SYGVKD. The CDR3 runs to 12 residues. Deletions cut 10 bases from V and 0 bases from J, with 10 bases between. The CDR3 DNA sequence: TGTGCCAGCGGGTTCAACTCCTACGAGCAGTACTTC. Encoded protein: CASGFNSYEQYF.